Included here is one TCR beta chain sequence, with context. As yet, its antigen is unknown. This entry comes from a study of cytomegalovirus exposure and HLA in healthy donors. The CDR3 totals 15 residues. Germline CDR1 reads SGDLS; CDR2 reads YYNGEE. V dropped 4 bases and J dropped 3; count of bases not matched to a gene: 3. Study results and caveats: First-cohort TCR clusters tended to co-occur in the approximately 110 validation repertoires, a later analysis found.

This table comes from immunoSEQ multiplex PCR, and its TCRdb copy is limited to in-frame clones, with some not included. The profile shows about 82,000 clones, 90% to 95% of them singletons. The TCR was taken from a man between 18 and 35 years old in good health and CMV-seronegative. Input material: PBMCs. This chain links TRBV9 with TRBJ1-6; TRBD1 matches at 8 bases. The CDR3 here is CASSPGQGYNSPLHF. CDR3 bases: TGTGCCAGCAGCCCCGGACAGGGCTATAATTCACCCCTCCACTTT.